Sequencing of this T cell receptor beta chain was carried out in a study of cytomegalovirus exposure and HLA in healthy donors. Study at large: In an earlier analysis, 95 million to 130 million unique TCR beta sequences were found from some 200 million T cells.

Primers included in the PCR were 60 Vbeta and 13 Jbeta primers. In the authors' methods: In a later analysis, roughly 10 million of some 80 million unique beta chains occurred in at least two donors. Assay used: immunoSEQ multiplex PCR; TCRdb lists only in-frame clones, some missing. V, J and clone size are those of that table, while D and trimming were read from the DNA. The table shows about 67,000 clones, with 55% to 80% occurring only once. The CDR3 length is 16 residues. The germline V gene encodes CDR1 MNHEY and CDR2 SVGAGI. V lost 4 bases, J lost 8 bases, and 14 bases stayed unmatched. In regard to this clone: What it binds is not known.

Notes on the study in general: In most subjects, TCR beta sequences reportedly gave accurate predictions of HLA-A and HLA-B alleles. When the data were analyzed later, several of the most significant clusters appeared to be linked to common viral pathogens.

The chain employs TRBV6-5 and TRBJ1-1; 9 bases line up with TRBD1. The TCR originated in a young woman in good health and CMV-seronegative. Sequencing used PBMCs. In nucleotides, the CDR3 is TGTGCCAGCAGTTCCCCGGGACAGGGTAAGGTGTTGGAAGCTTTCTTT. This gives the protein CASSSPGQGKVLEAFF.